This TCR beta chain was identified during a study of T cell responses to AZD1222 COVID-19 vaccine. Sequencing was performed with immunoSEQ multiplex PCR; in TCRdb, only in-frame clones are kept and a portion is missing. The sample includes 110,000 or so clones, around 89% seen only once; the top ten take approximately 6.5%. Germline values: CDR1 DFQATT, CDR2 SNEGSKA (reference sequence). V lost 0 bases to trimming and J lost 10 bases, with 9 bases between them. This CDR3 is built from 11 residues. The J gene is TRBJ1-2, the V gene TRBV20-1; possibly TRBD1 for D (6 bases). The specimen comprised peripheral blood, sampled 28 days after the second AZD1222 dose. The clonotype was recovered from an adult who received the AZD1222 COVID-19 vaccine. The CDR3 region is CSAREGHFYTF. CDR3 sequence (DNA): TGCAGTGCTAGAGAGGGACACTTCTACACCTTC.